The sequence of this TCR beta chain was determined in a study of blood T cell repertoires in COVID-19. Study information: Sites in the United States, Italy and Spain provided acute and convalescent COVID-19 samples.

Per the germline V gene, CDR1 is ENHRY and CDR2 is SYGVKD. With 1 base removed from V and 8 bases from J, the gap between germline ends came to 21 bases. The length of the CDR3 is 17 residues. Here immunoSEQ multiplex PCR was the method, and the copy in TCRdb shows in-frame clones only, minus some. The data hold tens of thousands of clones, with about 90% observed a single time. Seattle researchers signed up patients amid active infection and tracked them longitudinally. The receptor comes from a man aged 50-60 years with COVID-19, enrolled during active disease. The sequenced sample consisted of peripheral blood. The V gene is TRBV10-3, the J gene TRBJ2-4; the D gene is possibly TRBD1 (6 bases). The CDR3, as DNA: TGTGCCATCAGTGAGTTTTTCTCTGGGCAGGGGAAGGACATTCAGTACTTC. Amino acids: CAISEFFSGQGKDIQYF.